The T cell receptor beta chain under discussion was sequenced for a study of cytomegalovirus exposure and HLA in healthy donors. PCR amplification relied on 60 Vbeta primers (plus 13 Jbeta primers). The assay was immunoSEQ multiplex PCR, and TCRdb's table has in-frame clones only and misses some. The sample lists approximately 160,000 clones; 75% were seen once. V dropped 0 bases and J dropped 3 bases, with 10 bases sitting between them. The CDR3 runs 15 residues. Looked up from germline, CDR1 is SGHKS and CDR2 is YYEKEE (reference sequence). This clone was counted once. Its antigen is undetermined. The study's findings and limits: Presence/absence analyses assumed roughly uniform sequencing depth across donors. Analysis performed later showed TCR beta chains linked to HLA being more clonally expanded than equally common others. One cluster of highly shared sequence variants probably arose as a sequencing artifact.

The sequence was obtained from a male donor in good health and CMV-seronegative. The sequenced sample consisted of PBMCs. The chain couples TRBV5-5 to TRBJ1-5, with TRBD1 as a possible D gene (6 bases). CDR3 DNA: TGTGCCAGCAGCTTGGGAGGGGGATTCAATCAGCCCCAGCATTTT. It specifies CASSLGGGFNQPQHF.